The clone carrying this T cell receptor (beta chain) was counted many times. The antigen remains unidentified. TCRdb independently ran MiXCR on the reads; one entry per CDR3 protein. The sample has about 890,000 distinct CDR3 sequences, less than 35% seen once. The CDR3 consists of 14 residues. V was clipped by 3 bases and J by 7 bases, with 15 bases between them. This record belongs to a study of T cell repertoires in cytomegalovirus infection. Study-wide background: CMV epitopes used comprised recently identified HLA-C-restricted ones and well-studied HLA-B-restricted ones. Both a matching HLA type and CMV infection were indicated by public TCR beta signatures.

Findings of the study overall: In two of eight donors, the top clonotype was HLA-C-restricted CMV-specific. Of the TCR beta families, the public ones yielded a cumulative frequency that identified carriers of CMV plus the relevant HLA.

V gene TRBV12-3 or TRBV12-4 combines with J gene TRBJ1-2; tentative D call: TRBD1 (6 bases). The source was cultured CD8+ T cells from PBMCs, collected from culture after CMV antigen stimulation. The receptor was isolated from a human donor in good health (CMV status not recorded). Some clones in this sample may be carry-over from other donors' samples. CDR3 amino acids: CASSLTGGAGGYTF. CDR3 coding DNA: TGTGCCAGCAGTTTGACGGGGGGGGCCGGTGGCTACACCTTC.